Listed here are 7 T cell receptor beta chains from one sample, sequenced in a study of technical replicates of blood from four donors. Clones were read by immunoSEQ multiplex PCR, and TCRdb kept only the in-frame ones, dropping some. This table has tens of thousands of clones, around 95% appearing once. Input material: T cells isolated from PBMCs. The receptors were sampled from a human donor in good health.

The rearrangement joins TRBV27 to TRBJ2-6, with 11 bases that match TRBD2. Germline loops: CDR1 MNHEY, CDR2 SMNVEV (reference sequence). This CDR3 is 19 amino acids long. Trimming took 5 bases from V and 4 from J; bases not matched to a gene: 13. CDR3 bases: TGTGCCAGCAGTCCCTGGGGACTAGCGGTGGCCTCGGGGGCCAACGTCCTGACTTTC. Its protein product is CASSPWGLAVASGANVLTF.

V gene TRBV14 combines with J gene TRBJ2-3, with 10 bases lining up with TRBD2. Germline CDR1 is SGHDN and CDR2 is FVKESK. With V trimmed by 8 bases and J by 4 bases, 9 bases remained unmatched. The CDR3 is 15 residues long. CDR3 sequence (DNA): TGTGCCAGCTCAGAAGCGGGGGGGCCTTCAGATACGCAGTATTTT. The encoded protein is CASSEAGGPSDTQYF.

V and J are TRBV5-4 and TRBJ1-2, with D uncertain. The CDR3 sequence is 12 residues long. Looked up from germline, CDR1 is SGHNT and CDR2 is YYREEE (reference sequence). V lost 6 bases to trimming and J lost 8 bases, with 14 bases between them. CDR3: CASTQRAQGYTF. The CDR3 DNA is TGTGCCAGCACCCAGAGGGCGCAAGGCTACACCTTC.

This chain connects TRBV27 to TRBJ2-7, with a weak D call TRBD2 (6 bases). The CDR3 sequence is 17 residues long. Trimming pared 5 bases from V and 3 bases from J, leaving 23 bases between. Germline lookup yields CDR1 MNHEY and CDR2 SMNVEV (reference sequence). CDR3: CASSQGGGTQYDYEQYF. Here the CDR3 DNA reads TGTGCCAGCAGTCAAGGAGGAGGGACCCAATACGACTACGAGCAGTACTTC.

The chain employs TRBV15 and TRBJ2-2; 10 nucleotides match TRBD2. The germline V gene has CDR1 LNHNV and CDR2 YYDKDF (reference sequence). After removal of 0 bases from V and 6 bases from J, the junction contained 4 bases not matched to a gene. This CDR3 has 16 amino acids. The DNA for the CDR3 is TGTGCCACCAGCAGAGATCTAGCGGGGGCATCCGGGGAGCTGTTTTTT. It translates to CATSRDLAGASGELFF.

The genes are TRBV5-4 and TRBJ1-2; tentative D call: TRBD1 (6 bases). CDR3 length equals 14 residues. V was trimmed by 6 bases and J by 7 bases, leaving 19 bases between them. Germline lookup yields CDR1 SGHNT and CDR2 YYREEE (reference sequence). The chain's CDR3 is CASTLTGPVGGYTF. The CDR3 DNA follows: TGTGCCAGCACCCTTACAGGGCCGGTTGGTGGCTACACCTTC.

The chain is built from TRBV4-1 and TRBJ1-6; 7 bases map to TRBD1. The ends lost 2 bases at V and 7 bases at J; junction bases unmatched: 8. Germline CDR1 is MGHRA and CDR2 is YSYEKL. This CDR3 is built from 16 residues. In DNA form, the CDR3 reads TGCGCCAGCAGCCAAAACCCGGGACAGTTAAATTCACCCCTCCACTTT. It codes for CASSQNPGQLNSPLHF.